This T cell receptor (beta chain) was sequenced for a study of shared T cell receptors in the human thymus. Sequenced by immunoSEQ multiplex PCR; TCRdb stores in-frame clones only, minus some. The sample holds roughly 700,000 clones, approximately 90% seen once. V was shortened by 2 bases and J by 5 bases, with 15 bases between the two germline ends. Germline V gene lookup returns CDR1 MNHNS and CDR2 SASEGT. The CDR3 extends over 16 amino acids. The same specimen was also included in a second study, on human thymus T cells. From that second work: Congenital heart defects were the reason for the corrective surgery that the donors, healthy Finnish infants, were having. Corrective cardiac surgery supplied the resected thymus tissue. As related research reported, thymic repertoires overlapped highly among unrelated individuals.

V usage is TRBV6-1 and J usage is TRBJ1-4; the D gene is possibly TRBD1 (5 bases). The sequence came from a boy in the first two years of life with a congenital heart defect. Sequenced: thymocytes. The CDR3 loop reads CASSERAGWKNEKLFF. For the CDR3, the DNA is TGTGCCAGCAGTGAAAGAGCAGGGTGGAAAAATGAAAAACTGTTTTTT.